One sample yielded the 3 T cell receptor beta chains listed below, sequenced in a study of shared clonotypes between healthy human individuals. TCRdb's table, derived via immunoSEQ multiplex PCR, lists solely in-frame clones and lacks some. The data hold 2 million to 3 million clones, with 93% observed a single time. The sample comprised naive CD4+ T cells from PBMCs. Described subset: CD45RA+ positively selected. These receptors all stem from a man between 18 and 35 years old in good health. Some clones in this sample may be carry-over from other donors' samples.

The V and J genes are TRBV6-6 and TRBJ2-1; no definite D call. There are 15 residues in the CDR3. Between the trimmed V and J ends, which lost 2 bases and 3 bases, there was a span of 11 bases. Germline V CDR1 and CDR2: MNHNY, SVGAGI (reference sequence). The CDR3 protein is CASSYGSPNYNEQFF. CDR3 nucleotides: TGTGCCAGCAGTTACGGTTCCCCAAACTACAATGAGCAGTTCTTC.

The genes are TRBV7-3 and TRBJ2-7, with 9 bases fitting TRBD2. Per germline, CDR1 SGHTA and CDR2 FQGTGA. CDR3 size: 16 residues. Unmatched junction bases numbered 10, after V lost 2 bases and J lost 5 bases. In nucleotides, the CDR3 is TGTGCCAGCAGCTTATTCAGGCGGGAGGGGGCCAACGAGCAGTACTTC. Protein sequence: CASSLFRREGANEQYF.

Comment on this clone: Other DNA sequences in the sample encode the same CDR3. V is TRBV5-4 and J is TRBJ2-3; weak D call: TRBD2 (6 bases). The V end was cut by 0 bases, the J end by 1 base, with 9 bases between. The germline V gene has CDR1 SGHNT and CDR2 YYREEE (reference sequence). This CDR3 comprises 15 residues. CDR3 in DNA: TGTGCCAGCAGCTTGGGGGGGGTGGGCACAGATACGCAGTATTTT. This sequence encodes CASSLGGVGTDTQYF. Variable domain in full (rest from reference TRBV5-4 and TRBJ2-3): ETGVTQSPTHLIKTRGQQVTLRCSSQSGHNTVSWYQQALGQGPQFIFQYYREEENGRGNFPPRFSGLQFPNYSSELNVNALELDDSALYLCASSLGGVGTDTQYFGPGTRLTVL.